This T cell receptor (beta chain) emerged from a study of breast tumors, draining lymph nodes, adjacent tissues. Findings and caveats of the study: Most tumor T cells seemingly derive from lymph node, then expand in tumor. Tumor repertoires ranked between lymph nodes and nontumor tissue in diversity, with V and J gene preferences. Compared with basal-like, luminal-like tumors shared significantly more repertoire with nontumor tissue. That most tumor T cells come from lymph nodes remained unproven.

The CDR3 is 14 amino acids. Trimming took 0 bases from V and 6 from J, leaving 11 bases between them. Germline CDR1 SGHVS, CDR2 FQNEAQ. In this sample, this clonotype turned up a few times. Its specificity is not known. MiXCR was run by TCRdb on the multiplex PCR reads, yielding one entry per CDR3 protein. The data show 60,000 to 70,000 distinct CDR3 sequences, with 57% seen just once and roughly 19% held by the top ten. Sequenced input: breast tumor tissue. The V gene is TRBV7-8, the J gene TRBJ2-5; possible D gene TRBD2, 5 bases. The receptor's source is a female donor with breast cancer. Some clones in this sample may be carry-over from other donors' samples. Written as DNA, the CDR3 is TGTGCCAGCAGCTTAGCGGGAGAAGGAAAGACCCAGTACTTC. This encodes CASSLAGEGKTQYF.